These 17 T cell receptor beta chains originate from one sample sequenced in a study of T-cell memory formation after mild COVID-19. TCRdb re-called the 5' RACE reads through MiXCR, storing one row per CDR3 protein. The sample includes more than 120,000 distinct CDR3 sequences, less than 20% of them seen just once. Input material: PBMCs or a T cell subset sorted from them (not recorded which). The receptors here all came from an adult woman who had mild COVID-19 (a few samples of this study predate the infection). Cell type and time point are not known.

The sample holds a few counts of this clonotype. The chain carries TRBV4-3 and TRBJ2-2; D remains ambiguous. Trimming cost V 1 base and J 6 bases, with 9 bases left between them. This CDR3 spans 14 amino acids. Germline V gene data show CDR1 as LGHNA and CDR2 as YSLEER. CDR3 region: CASSQGGRAGELFF. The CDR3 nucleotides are TGCGCCAGCAGCCAAGGCGGACGCGCCGGGGAGCTGTTTTTT.

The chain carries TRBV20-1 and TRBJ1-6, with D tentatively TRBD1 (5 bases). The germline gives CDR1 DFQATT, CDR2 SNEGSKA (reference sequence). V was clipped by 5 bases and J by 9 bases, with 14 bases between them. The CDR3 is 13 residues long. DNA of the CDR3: TGCAGTGCTTATCCTCCAGGGAGTTCACCCCTCCACTTT. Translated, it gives CSAYPPGSSPLHF.

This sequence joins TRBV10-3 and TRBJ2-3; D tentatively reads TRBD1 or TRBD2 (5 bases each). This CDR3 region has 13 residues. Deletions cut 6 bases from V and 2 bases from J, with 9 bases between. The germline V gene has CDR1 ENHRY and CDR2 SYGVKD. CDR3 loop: CAIRRGNTDTQYF. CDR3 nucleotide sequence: TGTGCCATCAGGAGGGGTAACACAGATACGCAGTATTTT.

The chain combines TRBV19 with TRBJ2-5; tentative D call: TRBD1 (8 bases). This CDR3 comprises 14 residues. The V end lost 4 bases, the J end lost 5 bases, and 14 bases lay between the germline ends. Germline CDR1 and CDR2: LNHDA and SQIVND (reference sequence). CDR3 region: CASSTTGGGETQYF. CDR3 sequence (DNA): TGTGCCAGTAGTACCACAGGGGGAGGGGAGACCCAGTACTTC.

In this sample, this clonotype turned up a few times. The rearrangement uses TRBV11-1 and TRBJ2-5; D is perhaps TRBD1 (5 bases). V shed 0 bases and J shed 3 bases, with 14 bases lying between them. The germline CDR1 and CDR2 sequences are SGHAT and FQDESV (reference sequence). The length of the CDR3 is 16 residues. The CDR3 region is CASSLALGRAEETQYF. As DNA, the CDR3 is TGTGCCAGCAGCTTAGCGCTCGGCAGGGCCGAAGAGACCCAGTACTTC. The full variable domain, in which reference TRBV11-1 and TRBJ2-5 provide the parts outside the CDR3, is EAEVAQSPRYKITEKSQAVAFWCDPISGHATLYWYRQILGQGPELLVQFQDESVVDDSQLPKDRFSAERLKGVDSTLKIQPAELGDSAMYLCASSLALGRAEETQYFGPGTRLLVL.

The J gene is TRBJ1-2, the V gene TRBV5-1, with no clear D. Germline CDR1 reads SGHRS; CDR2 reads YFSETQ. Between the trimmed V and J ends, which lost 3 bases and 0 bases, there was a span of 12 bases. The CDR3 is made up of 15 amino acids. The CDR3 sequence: CASSWVGSSNYGYTF. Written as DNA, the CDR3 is TGCGCCAGCAGCTGGGTGGGGTCTTCTAACTATGGCTACACCTTC.

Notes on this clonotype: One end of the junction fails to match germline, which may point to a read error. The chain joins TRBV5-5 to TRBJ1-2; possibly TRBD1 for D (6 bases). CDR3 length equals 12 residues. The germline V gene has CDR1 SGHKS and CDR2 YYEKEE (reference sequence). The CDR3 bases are TGTGCCAGCAGCCATCTACAGGGCCCGCTCGCCTTC. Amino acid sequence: CASSHLQGPLAF.

The DNA for the CDR3 is TGTGCCAGCAGCCCCTCCCAGGGAGGGTCGCCCTATGGCTACACCTTC. Translating gives CASSPSQGGSPYGYTF. The chain is built from TRBV9 and TRBJ1-2; D possibly corresponds to TRBD1 (5 bases). The CDR3 covers 16 residues. Looked up from germline, CDR1 is SGDLS and CDR2 is YYNGEE. V was trimmed by 4 bases and J by 4 bases, leaving 20 bases between them.

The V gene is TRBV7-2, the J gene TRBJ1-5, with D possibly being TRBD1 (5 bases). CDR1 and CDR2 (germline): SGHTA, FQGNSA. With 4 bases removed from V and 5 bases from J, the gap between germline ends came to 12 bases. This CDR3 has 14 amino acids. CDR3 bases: TGTGCCAGCAGCTACTTCAGGGAGGATCAGCCCCAGCATTTT. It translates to CASSYFREDQPQHF.

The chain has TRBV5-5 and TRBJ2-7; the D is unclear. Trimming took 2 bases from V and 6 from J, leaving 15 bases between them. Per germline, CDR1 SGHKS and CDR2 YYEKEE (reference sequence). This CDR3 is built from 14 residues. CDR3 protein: CASSLGHMDGEQYF. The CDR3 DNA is TGTGCCAGCAGCTTAGGCCACATGGACGGCGAGCAGTACTTC.

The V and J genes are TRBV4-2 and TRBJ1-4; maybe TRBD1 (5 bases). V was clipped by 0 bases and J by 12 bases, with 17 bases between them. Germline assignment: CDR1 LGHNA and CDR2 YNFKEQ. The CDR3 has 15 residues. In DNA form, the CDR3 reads TGTGCCAGCAGCCAAGAAACGGGACGTCCGGGGGAACTGTTTTTT. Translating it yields CASSQETGRPGELFF.

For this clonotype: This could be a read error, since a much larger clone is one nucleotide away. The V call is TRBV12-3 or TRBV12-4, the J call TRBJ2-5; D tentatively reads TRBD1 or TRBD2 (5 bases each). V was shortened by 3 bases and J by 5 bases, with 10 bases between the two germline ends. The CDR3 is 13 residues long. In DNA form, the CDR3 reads TGTGCCAGCAGTTTCGAGGGGATGGAGACCCAGTACTTC. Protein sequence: CASSFEGMETQYF.

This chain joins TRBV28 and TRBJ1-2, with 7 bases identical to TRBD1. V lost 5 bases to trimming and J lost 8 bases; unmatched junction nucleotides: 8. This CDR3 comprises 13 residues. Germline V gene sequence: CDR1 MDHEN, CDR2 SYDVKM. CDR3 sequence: CASSAGTERGYTF. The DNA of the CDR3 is TGTGCCAGCAGTGCGGGGACAGAACGGGGCTACACCTTC.

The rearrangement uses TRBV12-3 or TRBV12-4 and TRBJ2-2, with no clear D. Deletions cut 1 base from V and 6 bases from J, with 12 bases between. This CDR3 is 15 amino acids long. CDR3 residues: CASSLGSPRAGELFF. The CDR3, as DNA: TGTGCCAGCAGTTTAGGGTCCCCTAGGGCCGGGGAGCTGTTTTTT.

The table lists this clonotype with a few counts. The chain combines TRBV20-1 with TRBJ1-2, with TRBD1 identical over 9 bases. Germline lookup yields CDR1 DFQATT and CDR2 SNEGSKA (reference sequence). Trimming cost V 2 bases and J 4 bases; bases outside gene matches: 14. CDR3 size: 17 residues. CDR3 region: CSARLRTGALQFYGYTF. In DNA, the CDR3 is TGCAGTGCTAGACTCCGGACAGGGGCACTACAATTCTATGGCTACACCTTC.

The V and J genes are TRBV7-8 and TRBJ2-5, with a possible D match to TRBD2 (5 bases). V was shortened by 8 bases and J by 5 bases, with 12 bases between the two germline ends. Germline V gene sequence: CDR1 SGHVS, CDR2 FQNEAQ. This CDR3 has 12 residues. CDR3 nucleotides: TGTGCCAGCGGACGATCGGGGGAGACCCAGTACTTC. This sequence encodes CASGRSGETQYF. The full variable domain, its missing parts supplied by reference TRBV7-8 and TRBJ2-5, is GAGVSQSPRYKVAKRGQDVALRCDPISGHVSLFWYQQALGQGPEFLTYFQNEAQLDKSGLPSDRFFAERPEGSVSTLKIQRTQQEDSAVYLCASGRSGETQYFGPGTRLLVL.

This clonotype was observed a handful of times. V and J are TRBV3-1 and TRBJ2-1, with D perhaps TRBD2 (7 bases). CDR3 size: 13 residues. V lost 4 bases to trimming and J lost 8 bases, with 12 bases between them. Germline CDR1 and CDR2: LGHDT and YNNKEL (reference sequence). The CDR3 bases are TGTGCCAGCAGCCCTACAGGGAGGGATGAGCAGTTCTTC. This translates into CASSPTGRDEQFF.